This paragraph covers one T cell receptor beta chain sequence. Its matching antigen is unknown. This sample was included in a study of vaccination and CD4 T cells after COVID-19. At the level of the study: Every participant had a vaccine, which was either BNT162b2 or mRNA-1273, given in two doses.

This CDR3 has 14 amino acids. The trim removed 1 base at V and 3 bases at J, leaving 2 bases unmatched. Germline loops: CDR1 SGDLS, CDR2 YYNGEE. The Oncomine TCR Beta short-read assay was what sequenced the DNA obtained from cultured CD4+ T cells. Investigators obtained genomic DNA by extraction from cultured CD4+ T cells. TCRdb analysed the PCR reads with MiXCR anew, one entry per CDR3 protein. Of thousands of distinct CDR3 sequences listed, roughly 57% are singletons. The treatment here: roughly 10-day PBMC culture with coronavirus spike peptide pools or control peptides (ViraFEST assay). With fresh IL-2 medium, half the medium was replaced on days 3 and 7.

The sequencing sample was made of CD4+ T cells from blood, cultured in vitro. The chain has TRBV9 and TRBJ2-5; 8 bases are shared with TRBD2. The TCR comes from a human donor who had recovered from COVID-19. CDR3 nucleotide sequence: TGTGCCAGCAGCGTATCGGGAGGGAAAGAGACCCAGTACTTC. Encoded protein: CASSVSGGKETQYF.